What follows are 29 T cell receptor beta chains derived from one specimen sequenced in a study of T cells in Graves' hyperthyroidism and ophthalmopathy. Amplification of TCR beta CDR3 regions used RNA as the template. First-round RT-PCR of the TCR CDR3 relied on the HTBI primer set. TCRdb re-analysed the multiplex PCR reads in MiXCR, keeping a single row per CDR3 protein. The table has about 290,000 distinct CDR3 sequences, roughly 13% seen once. The specimen sequenced was blood. These receptors all stem from a woman aged 25 to 45 with Graves' hyperthyroidism that later progressed to Graves' ophthalmopathy.

The table lists this clonotype with many counts. V is TRBV5-6 and J is TRBJ2-7, with D perhaps matching TRBD1 or TRBD2 (5 bases each). Germline values: CDR1 SGHDT, CDR2 YYEEEE. Trimming cost V 6 bases and J 1 base, with 14 bases left between them. The CDR3 spans 14 residues. The chain's CDR3 is CASTTRDESYEQYF. As DNA, the CDR3 is TGTGCCAGCACCACCCGGGACGAATCCTACGAGCAGTACTTC.

This clonotype was seen at least ten times. DNA for the CDR3: TGTGCCAGCAGCGCGCCAGGACTAGCGGGAGCTCTCAATGAGCAGTTCTTC. It specifies CASSAPGLAGALNEQFF. V and J are TRBV7-2 and TRBJ2-1; TRBD2 agrees at 13 bases. V lost 5 bases, J lost 6 bases, and 10 bases stayed unmatched. In germline, CDR1 is SGHTA, CDR2 FQGNSA. The CDR3 is made up of 17 amino acids.

The table lists this clonotype with a few counts. The chain joins TRBV5-6 to TRBJ1-4; no clear D. Trimming cost V 7 bases and J 7 bases, with 20 bases left between them. In germline, CDR1 is SGHDT, CDR2 YYEEEE. This CDR3 contains 15 residues. In nucleotides, the CDR3 is TGTGCCAGCCAGGCCCCCGGGATAGGTGGTGAAAAACTGTTTTTT. Protein: CASQAPGIGGEKLFF.

This clonotype appeared many times. In DNA form, the CDR3 reads TGTGCCAGCAGCGTAGGAGGTGCGGGGACCTACGAGCAGTACTTC. Translated, it gives CASSVGGAGTYEQYF. The V and J genes are TRBV9 and TRBJ2-7; D is perhaps TRBD2 (6 bases). Trimming pared 0 bases from V and 2 bases from J, leaving 12 bases between. This CDR3 region has 15 residues. CDR1 and CDR2 from the germline V gene are SGDLS and YYNGEE.

This clonotype occurred a few times. The chain carries TRBV7-3 and TRBJ2-1; TRBD2 agrees at 14 bases. V shed 2 bases, J shed 15 bases, and the junction held 9 bases outside the gene matches. Germline values: CDR1 SGHTA, CDR2 FQGTGA. The CDR3 length is 15 residues. CDR3 sequence reads: CASSLWGLAGDLVFF. As DNA, the CDR3 is TGTGCCAGCAGCTTATGGGGACTAGCGGGAGACTTGGTGTTCTTC. The whole variable domain, remainder taken from reference TRBV7-3 and TRBJ2-1, is GAGVSQTPSNKVTEKGKYVELRCDPISGHTALYWYRQSLGQGPEFLIYFQGTGAADDSGLPNDRFFAVRPEGSVSTLKIQRTERGDSAVYLCASSLWGLAGDLVFFGPGTRLTVL.

This clonotype has a count of ten or more. The CDR3 here is CASSEGTVPNQPQHF. As DNA, the CDR3 is TGTGCCAGCAGTGAGGGGACAGTGCCGAATCAGCCCCAGCATTTT. The rearrangement uses TRBV6-1 and TRBJ1-5, with 7 positions matching TRBD1. Germline values: CDR1 MNHNS, CDR2 SASEGT. The CDR3 has 15 residues. V lost 3 bases to trimming and J lost 4 bases; unmatched junction nucleotides: 6.

The chain carries TRBV7-2 and TRBJ1-2; D is ambiguous. V was pared by 5 bases and J by 5 bases, with 24 bases between. CDR1 and CDR2 (germline): SGHTA, FQGNSA. The CDR3 length is 17 residues. The CDR3 loop reads CASSPRSGPSEGYGYTF. The CDR3 DNA follows: TGTGCCAGCAGCCCCCGGTCGGGCCCGTCGGAAGGGTATGGCTACACCTTC.

This clonotype was counted many times. The chain joins TRBV30 to TRBJ2-5; D unclear. Trimming stripped 5 bases from V and 5 bases from J, with 9 bases between. Germline V CDR1 and CDR2: GTSNPN, SVGIG (reference sequence). CDR3 length: 11 amino acids. The CDR3 bases are TGTGCCTGGTCCTTAGGGGAGACCCAGTACTTC. This gives the protein CAWSLGETQYF.

This clonotype was seen a single time. The J gene is TRBJ2-7, the V gene TRBV5-6, with 13 positions matching TRBD2. CDR3 length: 16 residues. Germline-derived CDR1 and CDR2 are SGHDT and YYEEEE. Losses at the gene ends were 7 bases for V and 5 bases for J; bases not matched to a gene: 12. CDR3 loop: CASGRGTSGISHEQYF. CDR3 sequence (DNA): TGTGCCAGCGGCCGGGGGACTAGCGGGATTAGCCACGAGCAGTACTTC.

The table lists this clonotype with many counts. The J gene is TRBJ2-3, the V gene TRBV7-9; 8 nucleotides line up with TRBD2. The length of the CDR3 is 15 residues. V gave up 7 bases and J gave up 6 bases; unmatched junction bases: 12. Looked up from germline, CDR1 is SEHNR and CDR2 is FQNEAQ (reference sequence). The CDR3: CASTGPGLGRDTQYF. CDR3 nucleotide sequence: TGTGCCAGCACCGGTCCGGGACTAGGTAGGGATACGCAGTATTTT.

The sample holds a few counts of this clonotype. The chain has TRBV5-5 and TRBJ2-7; no reliable D call. The CDR3 has 13 amino acids. Germline values: CDR1 SGHKS, CDR2 YYEKEE (reference sequence). V lost 4 bases, J lost 5 bases, and 13 bases lay in between. The CDR3 sequence: CASSLMGSHEQYF. The CDR3 nucleotides are TGTGCCAGCAGCCTGATGGGGTCCCACGAGCAGTACTTC.

This clonotype was counted many times. The J gene is TRBJ2-7, the V gene TRBV20-1, with 9 positions matching TRBD2. The CDR3 is 14 amino acids. V was pared by 0 bases and J by 5 bases, with 5 bases of the junction left unmatched. Per germline, CDR1 DFQATT and CDR2 SNEGSKA (reference sequence). CDR3 in amino acids: CSARDKREVDEQYF. The CDR3 region has the DNA TGCAGTGCTAGAGATAAGCGGGAGGTTGACGAGCAGTACTTC.

This clonotype has a count of ten or more. The genes are TRBV27 and TRBJ2-1, with D possibly matching TRBD2 (6 bases). The V gene's germline CDR1 is MNHEY and CDR2 SMNVEV (reference sequence). V was cut by 5 bases and J by 4 bases, with 15 bases left in between. The CDR3 sequence is 15 residues long. CDR3 region: CASSADGGAYNEQFF. CDR3 nucleotides: TGTGCCAGCAGTGCCGACGGCGGGGCATACAATGAGCAGTTCTTC.

This clonotype was observed at least ten times. CDR3 region: CSGKGRGLGTNEKLFF. As DNA, the CDR3 is TGCAGTGGGAAAGGAAGGGGGCTAGGAACTAATGAAAAACTGTTTTTT. The V and J genes are TRBV20-1 and TRBJ1-4, with 7 nucleotides matching TRBD1. This CDR3 is 16 amino acids long. Trimming cost V 7 bases and J 1 base; bases outside gene matches: 12. Germline values: CDR1 DFQATT, CDR2 SNEGSKA (reference sequence).

The V call is TRBV6-2 or TRBV6-3, the J call TRBJ2-6; TRBD1 is a possible D gene (6 bases). The CDR3 covers 15 residues. CDR1 is MNHEY, CDR2 SVGEGT, per germline. The V end lost 10 bases, the J end lost 0 bases, and 13 bases lay between the germline ends. CDR3 DNA: TGTGCCACCAAGAGGGGGTACTCTGGGGCCAACGTCCTGACTTTC. Its protein product is CATKRGYSGANVLTF.

The chain employs TRBV20-1 and TRBJ2-4; D unclear. Trimming removed 8 bases at V and 6 bases at J, with 20 bases between. The CDR3 has 14 residues. The V gene's germline CDR1 is DFQATT and CDR2 SNEGSKA (reference sequence). DNA of the CDR3: TGCAGTACCCTAGACACCCTCCCGGGAAACATTCAGTACTTC. This codes for CSTLDTLPGNIQYF.

This clonotype was found many times. V and J are TRBV3-2 and TRBJ2-3; the table names TRBD2, a call not compared with the DNA. TRBV3-2 is annotated as a pseudogene. The CDR3 is 19 residues long. The CDR3 coding sequence is TGTGCCAGCAGCCAAGAAAGGAGGCCTAGCGGAGGGTGGACAGATACGCAGTATTTT. Translated: CASSQERRPSGGWTDTQYF.

This chain uses TRBV3-1 with TRBJ2-2, with D perhaps matching TRBD2 (5 bases). V lost 5 bases, J lost 0 bases, and 10 bases lay in between. The CDR3 extends over 15 amino acids. Germline values: CDR1 LGHDT, CDR2 YNNKEL (reference sequence). CDR3 loop: CASSLGLSNTGELFF. Here the CDR3 DNA reads TGTGCCAGCAGCTTAGGACTCTCGAACACCGGGGAGCTGTTTTTT.

In this sample, this clonotype turned up a few times. The chain has TRBV12-3 or TRBV12-4 and TRBJ2-7; tentatively, D is TRBD1 or TRBD2 (6 bases each). The CDR3 spans 14 residues. The V gene lost 4 bases and the J gene lost 6 bases, with 16 bases spanning the gap. The CDR3 is CASSWAGQKSEQYF. The CDR3, as DNA: TGTGCCAGCAGTTGGGCGGGACAAAAATCCGAGCAGTACTTC.

There are many counts of this clonotype. The chain employs TRBV30 and TRBJ2-1; 10 bases align to TRBD2. The V and J ends lost 5 bases and 7 bases, in that order; junction bases with no gene match: 11. The CDR3 is 15 residues long. CDR1 and CDR2 from the germline V gene are GTSNPN and SVGIG (reference sequence). CDR3 region: CAWQELAGDWNEQFF. The DNA for the CDR3 is TGTGCCTGGCAAGAGCTAGCGGGAGATTGGAATGAGCAGTTCTTC.

This clonotype was observed a handful of times. The chain is built from TRBV9 and TRBJ2-2, with D unclear. Trimming left V 0 bases short and J 1 base short, with 10 bases between. Germline CDR1 SGDLS, CDR2 YYNGEE. The CDR3 spans 16 residues. CDR3 nucleotide sequence: TGTGCCAGCAGCGTAGCAAGCGCGAAGAACACCGGGGAGCTGTTTTTT. Its protein is CASSVASAKNTGELFF.

The chain recombines TRBV19 with TRBJ1-4; the match to TRBD1 covers 12 bases. The germline V gene has CDR1 LNHDA and CDR2 SQIVND (reference sequence). This CDR3 spans 18 amino acids. V was pared by 3 bases and J by 2 bases, with 7 bases of the junction left unmatched. CDR3 sequence reads: CASSIGRGQGATNEKLFF. The CDR3, as DNA: TGTGCCAGTAGTATTGGCAGGGGACAGGGGGCCACTAATGAAAAACTGTTTTTT.

This clonotype was counted many times. The rearrangement uses TRBV6-9 and TRBJ2-5; possibly TRBD1 or TRBD2 for D (5 bases each). CDR1 is MNHGY, CDR2 SVAAGI, per germline. The V gene lost 4 bases and the J gene lost 3 bases, with 12 bases spanning the gap. The CDR3 has 14 residues. CDR3 amino acids: CASSLEDTKETQYF. CDR3 in DNA: TGTGCCAGCAGTTTGGAGGACACCAAAGAGACCCAGTACTTC.

This clonotype was counted between two and nine times. This chain uses TRBV20-1 with TRBJ2-7; 7 bases line up with TRBD2. The germline CDR1 and CDR2 sequences are DFQATT and SNEGSKA (reference sequence). The CDR3 loop spans 15 amino acids. After removal of 5 bases from V and 3 bases from J, the junction contained 13 bases not matched to a gene. The CDR3 spells CSASRPGGGSYEQYF. The DNA of the CDR3 is TGCAGTGCTTCCCGACCCGGCGGGGGTAGCTACGAGCAGTACTTC.

This clonotype was counted ten times or more. The CDR3 protein is CASSFPLTGAAHTQYF. CDR3 DNA: TGTGCCAGCAGCTTTCCGTTGACTGGTGCAGCGCATACGCAGTATTTT. The chain couples TRBV7-9 to TRBJ2-3, with no clear D. The V end was cut by 3 bases, the J end by 7 bases, with 20 bases between. Germline V lookup: CDR1 SEHNR, CDR2 FQNEAQ (reference sequence). The CDR3 is 16 residues long.

The sample holds many counts of this clonotype. This sequence joins TRBV20-1 and TRBJ2-1, with 9 bases matching TRBD1. V gave up 3 bases and J gave up 6 bases; unmatched junction bases: 0. The CDR3 totals 12 residues. The germline gives CDR1 DFQATT, CDR2 SNEGSKA (reference sequence). CDR3 region: CSARTGGNEQFF. The CDR3, as DNA: TGCAGTGCTAGGACAGGGGGCAATGAGCAGTTCTTC.

This clonotype was found a few times. This chain uses TRBV19 with TRBJ2-7; D may be TRBD2 (6 bases). V was trimmed by 1 base and J by 6 bases, leaving 10 bases between them. The CDR3 runs 13 residues. Germline CDR1 is LNHDA and CDR2 is SQIVND (reference sequence). For the CDR3, the DNA is TGTGCCAGTAGTATAGTGGAGGGGAGCGAGCAGTACTTC. Translated, it gives CASSIVEGSEQYF.

At least ten counts were recorded for this clonotype. The rearrangement links TRBV4-1 to TRBJ2-3, with TRBD2 matching over 8 bases. V shed 0 bases and J 4 bases; nucleotides not matched to a gene: 3. Germline V gives CDR1 MGHRA, CDR2 YSYEKL. CDR3 length equals 15 residues. The CDR3 loop reads CASSQDQLAADTQYF. Here the CDR3 DNA reads TGCGCCAGCAGCCAAGATCAACTAGCGGCAGATACGCAGTATTTT.

This clonotype was recorded many times. The gene calls are TRBV28 and TRBJ2-1, with 10 bases lining up with TRBD2. The ends lost 6 bases at V and 6 bases at J; junction bases unmatched: 5. This CDR3 is 14 amino acids long. The germline CDR1 and CDR2 sequences are MDHEN and SYDVKM. The DNA of the CDR3 is TGTGCCAGCAGACGCGGGACTAGCGCCAATGAGCAGTTCTTC. It codes for CASRRGTSANEQFF.